This note documents a single T cell receptor beta chain sequence. The data originate from a study of control samples from healthy donors and cancer patients. Measured with immunoSEQ multiplex PCR; TCRdb has only the in-frame clones, and not every one. Of 15,000 to 20,000 clones in the sample, roughly 80% were seen once. The germline CDR1 and CDR2 sequences are KGHDR and SFDVKD. V lost 0 bases, J lost 6 bases, and 2 bases stayed unmatched. The CDR3 spans 15 residues. The specimen was PBMCs. This clonotype originated in a woman in her 70s with lung cancer. The rearrangement joins TRBV24-1 to TRBJ2-2, with TRBD1 identical over 8 bases. CDR3 sequence reads: CATSDLNRGSGELFF. The DNA of the CDR3 is TGTGCCACCAGTGATTTGAACAGGGGGTCCGGGGAGCTGTTTTTT.